The 4 T cell receptor beta chains below were found in one sample sequenced in a study of neurological immune-mediated disorders. TCRdb reprocessed the 5' RACE reads via MiXCR and lists one record per CDR3 protein. This sample yields some 57,000 distinct CDR3 sequences, of which over 3.5% are seen a single time; approximately 5.9% belongs to the top ten. Sequences were obtained from PBMCs. All receptors derive from a man aged 55-75 years with multiple sclerosis.

This clonotype was detected many times. As DNA, the CDR3 is TGCGCCAGCAGCTCGACAGGGAACTACGAGCAGTACTTC. It specifies CASSSTGNYEQYF. The rearrangement links TRBV5-1 to TRBJ2-7; 7 positions agree with TRBD1. Germline CDR1 is SGHRS and CDR2 is YFSETQ. This CDR3 is built from 13 residues. Trimming cost V 3 bases and J 3 bases; bases outside gene matches: 3.

This clonotype was recorded at least ten times. V usage is TRBV9 and J usage is TRBJ2-5; TRBD2 matches 11 bases. Germline-derived CDR1 and CDR2 are SGDLS and YYNGEE. CDR3 length: 17 residues. The J segment lost 5 bases and the V segment lost 5 bases, leaving 14 bases of the junction unmatched. The CDR3 here is CASSVAASGGRRETQYF. DNA of the CDR3: TGTGCCAGCAGTGTTGCCGCTAGCGGGGGGCGGCGGGAGACCCAGTACTTC.

This clonotype was seen a few times. The gene calls are TRBV12-3 or TRBV12-4 and TRBJ2-1; TRBD1 agrees at 7 bases. The CDR3 is made up of 16 amino acids. With V trimmed by 7 bases and J by 5 bases, 14 bases remained unmatched. As DNA, the CDR3 is TGTGCCAGCAAGAGACAGGGAAGATCGAGAAACAATGAGCAGTTCTTC. This codes for CASKRQGRSRNNEQFF.

This clonotype came up many times. V and J are TRBV27 and TRBJ2-7; maybe TRBD2 (5 bases). The CDR3 has 15 amino acids. Trimming stripped 4 bases from V and 2 bases from J, with 15 bases between. CDR1 and CDR2 from the germline V gene are MNHEY and SMNVEV (reference sequence). CDR3 DNA sequence: TGTGCCAGCAGTTCCACCCCCCCGGGAACCTACGAGCAGTACTTC. This sequence encodes CASSSTPPGTYEQYF.